These 8 T cell receptor beta chains originate from one sample sequenced in a study of CD8 T cells in ankylosing spondylitis. Notes on the study in general: A TCR beta motif made of 7 to 9 highly homologous variants seemed typical of ankylosing spondylitis blood.

Their specific antigens are unknown. One entry per CDR3 protein results from TCRdb running MiXCR on the 5' RACE reads. The sample lists roughly 370,000 distinct CDR3 sequences, approximately 20% occurring once. The source material was blood, either unsorted or a sorted T cell fraction (not recorded which). These receptors were obtained from a male donor with ankylosing spondylitis.

The rearrangement uses TRBV9 and TRBJ2-5; 7 bases fit TRBD2. CDR1 SGDLS and CDR2 YYNGEE come from the germline V gene. V dropped 2 bases and J dropped 0; count of bases not matched to a gene: 4. CDR3 length equals 15 residues. CDR3 coding DNA: TGTGCCAGCAGCGTCGACACTAGCGACCAAGAGACCCAGTACTTC. Translation: CASSVDTSDQETQYF. Together with reference TRBV9 and TRBJ2-5, the CDR3 gives the full variable domain: DSGVTQTPKHLITATGQRVTLRCSPRSGDLSVYWYQQSLDQGLQFLIQYYNGEERAKGNILERFSAQQFPDLHSELNLSSLELGDSALYFCASSVDTSDQETQYFGPGTRLLVL.

This clonotype has a handful of counts. V gene TRBV29-1 combines with J gene TRBJ2-3; possibly TRBD1 or TRBD2 for D (5 bases each). Per the germline V gene, CDR1 is SQVTM and CDR2 is ANQGSEA. V dropped 7 bases and J dropped 4 bases, with 9 bases sitting between them. The CDR3 is 11 amino acids. The CDR3 protein is CSARDPDTQYF. CDR3 nucleotides: TGCAGCGCTAGGGACCCAGATACGCAGTATTTT.

This clonotype was detected many times. V gene TRBV5-1 combines with J gene TRBJ1-4, with 7 positions matching TRBD1. Germline V gene lookup returns CDR1 SGHRS and CDR2 YFSETQ. Trimming at V came to 0 bases and at J to 5 bases, leaving 4 bases not matched to a gene. CDR3 size: 15 residues. The CDR3 sequence is CASSLVPTGNEKLFF. CDR3 bases: TGCGCCAGCAGCTTGGTACCGACAGGGAATGAAAAACTGTTTTTT.

On this clonotype: Because the CDR3's place on the DNA is in doubt, the DNA is left out and the CDR3 is given as listed by TCRdb. The chain employs TRBV10-1 and TRBJ2-2. The germline V gene has CDR1 WNHNN and CDR2 SYGVQD (reference sequence). The CDR3 extends over 15 residues, inclusive of both ends. CDR3 region: CASSDAGSGRGAVFF.

This clonotype was recorded at least ten times. V gene TRBV12-3 or TRBV12-4 combines with J gene TRBJ1-1; TRBD1 matches at 8 bases. The CDR3 length is 13 residues. J was trimmed by 7 bases and V by 5 bases; bases with no gene match: 6. The CDR3 bases are TGTGCCAGCAGTCCGACAGGGGTTCATGAAGCTTTCTTT. Its translation: CASSPTGVHEAFF.

This clonotype showed up just a few times. The rearrangement links TRBV6-1 to TRBJ2-7; the match to TRBD1 covers 9 bases. Germline V gene sequence: CDR1 MNHNS, CDR2 SASEGT. V shed 6 bases, J shed 3 bases, and the junction held 9 bases outside the gene matches. This CDR3 spans 15 amino acids. The CDR3 protein is CASSLQTGGFYEQYF. In DNA form, the CDR3 reads TGTGCCAGCAGCCTACAGACAGGGGGATTCTACGAGCAGTACTTC.

The CDR3 DNA sequence: TGTGCCAGCAGCATTGTTGCAGGCGAGGGTGGCTACACCTTC. As protein: CASSIVAGEGGYTF. The chain is built from TRBV7-8 and TRBJ1-2; no clear D. V gave up 5 bases and J gave up 7 bases, with 17 bases separating them. CDR1 SGHVS and CDR2 FQNEAQ come from the germline V gene. The CDR3 runs 14 residues.

In its sample, this clonotype was seen many times. The chain recombines TRBV29-1 with TRBJ2-7; D is unresolved. Germline V gene data show CDR1 as SQVTM and CDR2 as ANQGSEA. V lost 7 bases and J 2 bases, leaving 12 bases between the germline ends. This CDR3 region has 12 residues. This CDR3 reads CSGSLNTYEQYF. The CDR3 coding sequence is TGCAGCGGGTCCCTGAACACCTACGAGCAGTACTTC.